These 32 T cell receptor beta chains came from one sample sequenced in a study of cytomegalovirus exposure and HLA in healthy donors. The PCR made use of 60 Vbeta and 13 Jbeta primers. Assay: immunoSEQ multiplex PCR; the TCRdb copy retains only in-frame clones and omits some. The table lists 95,000 to 150,000 clones, 81% of them singletons. Sequenced sample: PBMCs. All receptors come from a middle-aged woman in good health and CMV-seronegative.

V gene TRBV13 combines with J gene TRBJ1-2, with 9 bases identical to TRBD1. Germline V gene sequence: CDR1 PRHDT, CDR2 FYEKMQ (reference sequence). This CDR3 comprises 11 residues. J was trimmed by 10 bases and V by 8 bases; bases with no gene match: 5. The CDR3 loop reads CASARTGDYTF. CDR3 DNA sequence: TGTGCCAGCGCGCGGACAGGGGACTACACCTTC.

The J gene is TRBJ1-1, the V gene TRBV19; the match to TRBD1 covers 9 bases. This CDR3 region has 14 residues. CDR1 LNHDA and CDR2 SQIVND come from the germline V gene (reference sequence). The junction had 8 bases not matched to a gene; V was cut back by 6 bases and J by 6 bases. The CDR3 nucleotides are TGTGCCAGTAGGGGACAGGGTCGATCCTCTGAAGCTTTCTTT. It translates to CASRGQGRSSEAFF.

The chain carries TRBV19 and TRBJ1-1; 9 bases are shared with TRBD1. CDR1 and CDR2 (germline): LNHDA, SQIVND (reference sequence). V gave up 2 bases and J gave up 5 bases; unmatched junction bases: 3. The CDR3 contains 14 residues. This chain's CDR3 is CASSIKQGATEAFF. The CDR3 DNA is TGTGCCAGTAGTATAAAACAGGGGGCGACTGAAGCTTTCTTT. The whole variable domain, filled in from reference TRBV19 and TRBJ1-1, reads DGGITQSPKYLFRKEGQNVTLSCEQNLNHDAMYWYRQDPGQGLRLIYYSQIVNDFQKGDIAEGYSVSREKKESFPLTVTSAQKNPTAFYLCASSIKQGATEAFFGQGTRLTVV.

The chain employs TRBV27 and TRBJ1-1; no reliable D call. Germline CDR1 is MNHEY and CDR2 is SMNVEV (reference sequence). Trimming removed 5 bases at V and 1 base at J, with 8 bases between. The CDR3 covers 13 residues. The CDR3 sequence: CASSLKRNTEAFF. The CDR3 coding sequence is TGTGCCAGCAGTCTAAAGCGGAACACTGAAGCTTTCTTT.

The chain couples TRBV30 to TRBJ2-7; D perhaps matches TRBD2 (5 bases). CDR1 and CDR2 (germline): GTSNPN, SVGIG (reference sequence). The V end lost 4 bases, the J end lost 5 bases, and 18 bases lay between the germline ends. This CDR3 has 14 amino acids. The DNA of the CDR3 is TGTGCCTGGAAACCCCGGGAACCCGTTGACGAGCAGTACTTC. Protein product: CAWKPREPVDEQYF.

In the case of this clone: The junction differs from germline at one of its ends, possibly a read error. The chain links TRBV6-6 to TRBJ2-1, with 12 bases lining up with TRBD2. Germline lookup yields CDR1 MNHNY and CDR2 SVGAGI (reference sequence). The CDR3 is 15 amino acids. CDR3 nucleotides: TGTGCCGGCAGCGGACTAGCGGGGTCCTACAATGAGCAGTTCTTC. Its translation: CAGSGLAGSYNEQFF.

V gene TRBV2 combines with J gene TRBJ1-2; no reliable D call. Per germline, CDR1 SNHLY and CDR2 FYNNEI. The CDR3 loop spans 14 amino acids. The V end lost 2 bases, the J end lost 4 bases, and 11 bases lay between the germline ends. CDR3 protein: CASSESESSYGYTF. CDR3 coding DNA: TGTGCCAGCAGTGAAAGCGAAAGTTCCTATGGCTACACCTTC.

As regards this clone: This sample includes further DNA sequences coding for the same CDR3. This CDR3 reads CSATSTDTQYF. In nucleotides, the CDR3 is TGCAGTGCCACTAGCACAGATACGCAGTATTTT. The rearrangement joins TRBV20-1 to TRBJ2-3; D gene unclear. CDR3 length equals 11 residues. Trimming took 6 bases from V and 0 from J, leaving 4 bases between them. Germline V lookup: CDR1 DFQATT, CDR2 SNEGSKA (reference sequence).

The V gene is TRBV28, the J gene TRBJ1-3, with a possible D match to TRBD1 (6 bases). Trimming removed 5 bases at V and 4 bases at J, with 12 bases between. Germline CDR1 reads MDHEN; CDR2 reads SYDVKM. This CDR3 has 14 amino acids. The CDR3 loop reads CASSPGGTGNTIYF. The DNA of the CDR3 is TGTGCCAGCAGTCCTGGGGGCACAGGAAACACCATATATTTT.

The chain joins TRBV9 to TRBJ1-1; 11 bases align to TRBD1. Germline V gives CDR1 SGDLS, CDR2 YYNGEE. The CDR3 has 16 residues. The trim removed 4 bases at V and 1 base at J, leaving 6 bases unmatched. The CDR3 sequence: CASSFGQGAKNTEAFF. CDR3 coding DNA: TGTGCCAGCAGCTTCGGACAGGGGGCAAAGAACACTGAAGCTTTCTTT.

The V call is TRBV27, the J call TRBJ2-5; TRBD1 aligns across 11 bases. Per germline, CDR1 MNHEY and CDR2 SMNVEV (reference sequence). V was pared by 5 bases and J by 4 bases, with 12 bases of the junction left unmatched. This CDR3 is built from 17 residues. Written as DNA, the CDR3 is TGTGCCAGCAGTAAACCGAAGGACAGGGGGCGGGGAGAGACCCAGTACTTC. Its protein product is CASSKPKDRGRGETQYF.

The V gene is TRBV5-1, the J gene TRBJ1-1, with 9 positions matching TRBD1. The CDR3 length is 16 residues. The V gene's germline CDR1 is SGHRS and CDR2 YFSETQ. Trimming cost V 0 bases and J 0 bases; bases outside gene matches: 3. CDR3 nucleotide sequence: TGCGCCAGCAGCTTGGGGACAGGGGTAATGAACACTGAAGCTTTCTTT. Translating gives CASSLGTGVMNTEAFF.

The chain employs TRBV18 and TRBJ2-5, with a weak D call TRBD1 (7 bases). Germline CDR1 reads KGHSH; CDR2 reads LQKENI. V lost 7 bases and J lost 5, with 20 bases in between. The CDR3 has 15 amino acids. The CDR3 DNA reads TGTGCCAGCTACGTACAGGGGAGGCCGGGGGAGACCCAGTACTTC. Translated, it gives CASYVQGRPGETQYF.

J is TRBJ1-1 and V is TRBV6-1, with 11 bases identical to TRBD1. The CDR3 contains 15 residues. The V gene's germline CDR1 is MNHNS and CDR2 SASEGT. Trimming at V came to 6 bases and at J to 4 bases, leaving 7 bases not matched to a gene. As DNA, the CDR3 is TGTGCCAGCAGACCCGGGACAGGGGGAGCCACTGAAGCTTTCTTT. This translates into CASRPGTGGATEAFF.

This chain links TRBV28 with TRBJ2-1, with TRBD1 matching over 10 bases. The V segment lost 5 bases and the J segment 7 bases; nucleotides outside the gene matches: 11. The CDR3 length is 16 residues. Germline V gene sequence: CDR1 MDHEN, CDR2 SYDVKM. The CDR3 DNA is TGTGCCAGCAGTCGCCCCTCGACAGGGGGCAGGAATGAGCAGTTCTTC. This sequence encodes CASSRPSTGGRNEQFF.

This chain uses TRBV6-5 with TRBJ1-2; the D gene is possibly TRBD1 (5 bases). The length of the CDR3 is 12 residues. Germline CDR1 and CDR2: MNHEY and SVGAGI. V was trimmed by 2 bases and J by 10 bases, leaving 11 bases between them. The CDR3 DNA follows: TGTGCCAGCAGTTACCCAGGGCAGGCCTACACCTTC. Translation gives CASSYPGQAYTF.

V usage is TRBV2 and J usage is TRBJ2-7; maybe TRBD2 (5 bases). Germline V gives CDR1 SNHLY, CDR2 FYNNEI. Trimming stripped 2 bases from V and 7 bases from J, with 18 bases between. The CDR3 is made up of 15 amino acids. CDR3 DNA sequence: TGTGCCAGCAGTGAAATGCGGGCCGGATCGGGGGAGCAGTACTTC. Its protein product is CASSEMRAGSGEQYF.

The chain recombines TRBV6-1 with TRBJ2-7, with D possibly matching TRBD2 (5 bases). Trimming removed 4 bases at V and 3 bases at J, with 13 bases between. This CDR3 is built from 14 residues. From germline, CDR1 is MNHNS and CDR2 SASEGT. The CDR3 DNA is TGTGCCAGCAGTGTTGCAGAGAGCGGCTACGAGCAGTACTTC. This gives the protein CASSVAESGYEQYF.

The chain joins TRBV11-2 to TRBJ1-5; 7 bases match TRBD1. CDR3 length equals 13 residues. The trim removed 3 bases at V and 7 bases at J, leaving 3 bases unmatched. Germline CDR1 SGHAT, CDR2 FQNNGV. This CDR3 reads CASSFDREQPQHF. The DNA for the CDR3 is TGTGCCAGCAGCTTCGACAGGGAACAGCCCCAGCATTTT.

The chain employs TRBV9 and TRBJ2-7; weak D call: TRBD2 (6 bases). Trimming pared 4 bases from V and 3 bases from J, leaving 14 bases between. There are 14 residues in the CDR3. Germline V gene data show CDR1 as SGDLS and CDR2 as YYNGEE. The CDR3 loop is CASSPRGEDYEQYF. In DNA form, the CDR3 reads TGTGCCAGCAGCCCGCGGGGTGAAGACTACGAGCAGTACTTC. Drawing the rest from reference TRBV9 and TRBJ2-7, the complete variable domain is DSGVTQTPKHLITATGQRVTLRCSPRSGDLSVYWYQQSLDQGLQFLIQYYNGEERAKGNILERFSAQQFPDLHSELNLSSLELGDSALYFCASSPRGEDYEQYFGPGTRLTVT.

The chain is built from TRBV7-8 and TRBJ1-4; 8 bases agree with TRBD1. This CDR3 has 17 amino acids. The junction had 16 bases not matched to a gene; V was cut back by 5 bases and J by 8 bases. From germline, CDR1 is SGHVS and CDR2 FQNEAQ. Written as DNA, the CDR3 is TGTGCCAGCAGCAAACCGCCGGACCGGACAGGGAAGGAAAAACTGTTTTTT. Encoded protein: CASSKPPDRTGKEKLFF.

The chain joins TRBV7-3 to TRBJ2-3; TRBD1 matches at 11 bases. J was trimmed by 4 bases and V by 5 bases; bases with no gene match: 5. The CDR3 runs 15 residues. Germline V CDR1 and CDR2: SGHTA, FQGTGA. The CDR3 sequence: CASSDRTGGADTQYF. CDR3 nucleotide sequence: TGTGCCAGCAGCGACCGGACAGGGGGCGCAGATACGCAGTATTTT.

The chain employs TRBV9 and TRBJ1-4; tentative D call: TRBD1 (5 bases). The V end was cut by 3 bases, the J end by 4 bases, with 13 bases between. CDR3 length: 15 residues. Germline V gives CDR1 SGDLS, CDR2 YYNGEE. This CDR3 is CASSATGLYNEKLFF. The CDR3 coding sequence is TGTGCCAGCAGCGCCACGGGACTTTATAATGAAAAACTGTTTTTT.

This chain uses TRBV7-2 with TRBJ2-2; D unclear. Germline V gene sequence: CDR1 SGHTA, CDR2 FQGNSA. V was clipped by 4 bases and J by 6 bases, with 15 bases between them. The CDR3 covers 15 residues. CDR3 sequence reads: CASSSAPPFSGELFF. CDR3 in DNA: TGTGCCAGCAGCTCCGCGCCACCTTTTTCCGGGGAGCTGTTTTTT.

The rearrangement uses TRBV27 and TRBJ2-1; D may be TRBD2 (5 bases). CDR1 MNHEY and CDR2 SMNVEV come from the germline V gene (reference sequence). Trimming pared 2 bases from V and 0 bases from J, leaving 11 bases between. The CDR3 contains 16 residues. The DNA of the CDR3 is TGTGCCAGCAGTTTAAGTGCGGGCAGCTCCTACAATGAGCAGTTCTTC. It is translated as CASSLSAGSSYNEQFF.

The rearrangement joins TRBV5-1 to TRBJ2-3; no firm D call. Germline V gives CDR1 SGHRS, CDR2 YFSETQ. Trimming pared 1 base from V and 0 bases from J, leaving 6 bases between. The CDR3 has 14 amino acids. The DNA of the CDR3 is TGCGCCAGCAGCTTGTACGGTAGCACAGATACGCAGTATTTT. Translation: CASSLYGSTDTQYF.

The chain links TRBV18 to TRBJ1-2; 12 nucleotides align to TRBD1. CDR3 size: 15 residues. V lost 6 bases and J lost 7; bases outside the gene matches: 9. Germline loops: CDR1 KGHSH, CDR2 LQKENI. The CDR3 reads CASSHPGQGAFGYTF. The CDR3 coding sequence is TGTGCCAGCTCGCATCCGGGACAGGGGGCCTTTGGCTACACCTTC.

The V gene is TRBV28, the J gene TRBJ2-1; 9 nucleotides match TRBD2. Germline trimming cut 6 bases from V and 2 bases from J; bases unmatched to any gene: 5. There are 15 residues in the CDR3. In germline, CDR1 is MDHEN, CDR2 SYDVKM. The CDR3 loop reads CASRPRTSAYNEQFF. CDR3 coding DNA: TGTGCCAGCAGACCTAGGACTAGCGCCTACAATGAGCAGTTCTTC.

The rearrangement joins TRBV5-4 to TRBJ1-1, with D uncertain. V lost 0 bases and J lost 4, with 10 bases in between. This CDR3 contains 14 residues. CDR1 SGHNT and CDR2 YYREEE come from the germline V gene (reference sequence). The CDR3 here is CASSLGQATTEAFF. The DNA of the CDR3 is TGTGCCAGCAGCTTGGGGCAGGCCACCACTGAAGCTTTCTTT.

In this sample, this clone turned up once. This same CDR3 is encoded by further DNA sequences in the sample. The CDR3 spells CASSRGQGNYGYTF. DNA of the CDR3: TGTGCCAGCAGCAGGGGACAGGGGAACTATGGCTACACCTTC. The chain has TRBV2 and TRBJ1-2, with TRBD1 identical over 10 bases. This CDR3 is built from 14 residues. CDR1 and CDR2 from the germline V gene are SNHLY and FYNNEI. V was clipped by 6 bases and J by 2 bases; unmatched bases: 3.

DNA for the CDR3: TGTGCCAGCAGTGAAAGGGGCCGCAACACTGAAGCTTTCTTT. Translated, it gives CASSERGRNTEAFF. The V gene is TRBV2, the J gene TRBJ1-1; possible D gene TRBD1, 5 bases. The V and J ends lost 2 bases and 2 bases respectively, with 9 bases between them. The CDR3 extends over 14 amino acids. Germline CDR1 is SNHLY and CDR2 is FYNNEI.

The chain links TRBV5-1 to TRBJ2-7; the D is unclear. Germline CDR1 SGHRS, CDR2 YFSETQ. The V and J ends lost 4 bases and 1 base respectively, with 12 bases between them. The CDR3 sequence is 14 residues long. The CDR3 nucleotides are TGCGCCAGCAGCCAACAGACACAGTCCTACGAGCAGTACTTC. Its protein is CASSQQTQSYEQYF.